What follows are 17 T cell receptor beta chains derived from one specimen sequenced in a study of shared clonotypes between healthy human individuals. Cells designated naive CD8 were CD45RO-negative and were positively selected for CCR7, with terminally differentiated effector memory CD45RA+ cells excluded. The data were produced by immunoSEQ multiplex PCR, yet TCRdb's version contains in-frame clones alone and is incomplete. The repertoire consists of roughly 2.1 million clones, with just over 90% occurring once and the leading ten covering 1.5% to 2%. Source material: naive CD8+ T cells from PBMCs. These receptors were obtained from a young man in good health. Some clones in this sample may be carry-over from other donors' samples.

J is TRBJ2-1 and V is TRBV10-3; maybe TRBD2 (6 bases). Germline CDR1 and CDR2: ENHRY and SYGVKD. V was shortened by 5 bases and J by 4 bases, with 15 bases between the two germline ends. This CDR3 has 15 amino acids. CDR3 sequence: CAISPGETGYNEQFF. The CDR3 nucleotides read TGTGCCATCAGTCCGGGGGAGACGGGGTACAATGAGCAGTTCTTC.

This chain connects TRBV4-1 to TRBJ2-1; TRBD2 matches at 13 bases. This CDR3 has 17 residues. Looked up from germline, CDR1 is MGHRA and CDR2 is YSYEKL. V shed 6 bases and J 5 bases; nucleotides not matched to a gene: 10. DNA for the CDR3: TGCGCCAGCAGGCCCGGGACTAGCGGGGATTTGGACAATGAGCAGTTCTTC. Translation: CASRPGTSGDLDNEQFF.

The V gene is TRBV19, the J gene TRBJ1-5; D is possibly TRBD1 (6 bases). The CDR3 covers 16 residues. CDR1 and CDR2 from the germline V gene are LNHDA and SQIVND (reference sequence). Trimming shortened V by 5 bases and J by 7 bases, and 21 bases separated the two germline ends. CDR3 sequence (DNA): TGTGCCAGTAGTTCGGAATCCGGGGGCCGAGGGCAGCCCCAGCATTTT. Translation gives CASSSESGGRGQPQHF. The full variable domain, completed using reference TRBV19 and TRBJ1-5, is DGGITQSPKYLFRKEGQNVTLSCEQNLNHDAMYWYRQDPGQGLRLIYYSQIVNDFQKGDIAEGYSVSREKKESFPLTVTSAQKNPTAFYLCASSSESGGRGQPQHFGDGTRLSIL.

On this clone: This sample also contains other DNA sequences that code for the same CDR3. The rearrangement uses TRBV9 and TRBJ2-3; TRBD2 matches at 10 bases. The J segment lost 4 bases and the V segment lost 2 bases, leaving 4 bases of the junction unmatched. CDR3 length: 15 residues. CDR1 and CDR2 (germline): SGDLS, YYNGEE. The CDR3 DNA sequence: TGTGCCAGCAGCGTCAGCGGGAGGGTTGCAGATACGCAGTATTTT. Protein: CASSVSGRVADTQYF.

J is TRBJ2-7 and V is TRBV11-1, with 11 bases that match TRBD2. The CDR3 extends over 16 amino acids. The trim removed 4 bases at V and 2 bases at J, leaving 7 bases unmatched. Germline V CDR1 and CDR2: SGHAT, FQDESV (reference sequence). The CDR3 protein is CASSSVTGLAAYEQYF. The CDR3 nucleotides read TGTGCCAGCAGCTCGGTCACGGGACTAGCGGCCTACGAGCAGTACTTC.

A word on this clone: Other DNA sequences from this sample encode an identical CDR3 as well. The gene calls are TRBV27 and TRBJ1-5; 9 nucleotides agree with TRBD1. CDR3 length: 14 amino acids. Looked up from germline, CDR1 is MNHEY and CDR2 is SMNVEV (reference sequence). Trimming took 5 bases from V and 5 from J; bases not matched to a gene: 4. The DNA of the CDR3 is TGTGCCAGCAGTCCCAGACAGGGGGATCAGCCCCAGCATTTT. Translation: CASSPRQGDQPQHF.

This chain links TRBV27 with TRBJ1-4; TRBD1 is a possible D gene (6 bases). The CDR3 sequence is 15 residues long. V gave up 5 bases and J gave up 4 bases, with 14 bases separating them. The germline V gene encodes CDR1 MNHEY and CDR2 SMNVEV (reference sequence). The CDR3 loop reads CASSQGMRINEKLFF. CDR3 sequence (DNA): TGTGCCAGCAGTCAGGGGATGAGGATTAATGAAAAACTGTTTTTT.

In this sample, this clone turned up once. The chain combines TRBV6-5 with TRBJ1-1, with 7 bases matching TRBD1. The germline V gene encodes CDR1 MNHEY and CDR2 SVGAGI. The V and J ends lost 2 bases and 3 bases, in that order; junction bases with no gene match: 6. The length of the CDR3 is 15 residues. The CDR3 is CASSYNARGDTEAFF. CDR3 sequence (DNA): TGTGCCAGCAGTTACAATGCCAGGGGGGACACTGAAGCTTTCTTT.

The count of this clone is one. The chain joins TRBV9 to TRBJ1-5; D might be TRBD1 (5 bases). CDR3 length: 15 residues. V was cut by 0 bases and J by 1 base, with 8 bases left in between. CDR1 and CDR2 (germline): SGDLS, YYNGEE. The CDR3 nucleotides read TGTGCCAGCAGCGTAGAGGGACTCAGCAATCAGCCCCAGCATTTT. Protein product: CASSVEGLSNQPQHF. The variable domain in full, completed from reference TRBV9 and TRBJ1-5, reads DSGVTQTPKHLITATGQRVTLRCSPRSGDLSVYWYQQSLDQGLQFLIQYYNGEERAKGNILERFSAQQFPDLHSELNLSSLELGDSALYFCASSVEGLSNQPQHFGDGTRLSIL.

The rearrangement joins TRBV20-1 to TRBJ2-7; unclear D gene. This CDR3 is built from 11 residues. Trimming cost V 6 bases and J 5 bases, with 11 bases left between them. The germline V gene has CDR1 DFQATT and CDR2 SNEGSKA (reference sequence). The CDR3 loop is CSARRSNEQYF. As DNA, the CDR3 is TGCAGTGCCAGACGTAGCAACGAGCAGTACTTC.

The CDR3: CASMAGYEQYF. Written as DNA, the CDR3 is TGTGCCAGCATGGCTGGCTACGAGCAGTACTTC. The V gene is TRBV2, the J gene TRBJ2-5, with no clear D. The J call may be in error: the DNA end matches TRBJ2-7 better. The CDR3 has 11 residues. Per the germline V gene, CDR1 is SNHLY and CDR2 is FYNNEI.

V is TRBV30 and J is TRBJ2-5; D is ambiguous. The CDR3 sequence is 13 residues long. With 0 bases removed from V and 5 bases from J, the gap between germline ends came to 10 bases. In germline, CDR1 is GTSNPN, CDR2 SVGIG (reference sequence). CDR3 in amino acids: CAWSVSGLETQYF. The CDR3 nucleotides read TGTGCCTGGAGTGTATCCGGGCTCGAGACCCAGTACTTC.

CDR3 loop: CASFTSGSNYEQYF. CDR3 DNA sequence: TGTGCCAGCTTCACGTCGGGATCAAACTACGAGCAGTACTTC. J is TRBJ2-7 and V is TRBV28; weak D call: TRBD2 (5 bases). The V end was cut by 8 bases, the J end by 3 bases, with 17 bases between. The CDR3 length is 14 residues. Germline V gene data show CDR1 as MDHEN and CDR2 as SYDVKM.

The chain combines TRBV7-8 with TRBJ2-5; 15 bases are shared with TRBD2. CDR3 length: 16 residues. The V gene end was trimmed by 5 bases and the J gene end by 5 bases; junction bases not matched to a gene: 6. The germline CDR1 and CDR2 sequences are SGHVS and FQNEAQ. Here the CDR3 reads CASSRTSGRAFETQYF. The CDR3 region has the DNA TGTGCCAGCAGCAGGACTAGCGGGAGGGCATTTGAGACCCAGTACTTC.

About this clone: The same CDR3 also results from other DNA sequences found in this sample. The chain couples TRBV27 to TRBJ2-1; no firm D call. In germline, CDR1 is MNHEY, CDR2 SMNVEV (reference sequence). V lost 3 bases and J 4 bases, leaving 7 bases between the germline ends. CDR3 length equals 13 residues. CDR3 residues: CASSFPGYNEQFF. The CDR3 nucleotides read TGTGCCAGCAGTTTCCCCGGATACAATGAGCAGTTCTTC.

Comment on this clone: The sample holds other DNA sequences that translate to the same CDR3. The V and J genes are TRBV28 and TRBJ2-7; D gene uncertain. The germline V gene has CDR1 MDHEN and CDR2 SYDVKM. CDR3 length equals 14 residues. V dropped 1 base and J dropped 7 bases, with 14 bases sitting between them. CDR3 nucleotides: TGTGCCAGCAGTTTATCCGGTGGCCCCGGGGAGCAGTACTTC. Translated: CASSLSGGPGEQYF.

The CDR3: CASTNDWYTGELFF. CDR3 DNA: TGTGCCAGCACGAACGACTGGTACACCGGGGAGCTGTTTTTT. The rearrangement links TRBV27 to TRBJ2-2; D remains unclear. From germline, CDR1 is MNHEY and CDR2 SMNVEV (reference sequence). V shed 7 bases and J shed 3 bases, with 12 bases lying between them. This CDR3 spans 14 amino acids.